The source of this TCR beta chain is a study of cytomegalovirus exposure and HLA in healthy donors. As for this clone: Its target is unknown.

Whole-study results and caveats: Later analysis identified 16,000 or so TCR beta sequences associated with HLA alleles, using a false discovery rate threshold of 0.05. An ancestry cluster, one associated with Asian ancestry, reportedly showed fewer N-insertions than the roughly 670-donor mean in a later analysis. Clonal expansion was found to be greater in HLA-associated TCR beta chains than in equally common others in a later analysis. Productive status was seen about 90% or about 30% of the time for most TCR beta V segments in an earlier analysis.

Use of 60 Vbeta and 13 Jbeta primers characterized the PCR. TCRdb's table, derived via immunoSEQ multiplex PCR, lists solely in-frame clones and lacks some. The table shows under 75,000 clones, with 74% occurring only once. This receptor was identified in a human donor in good health. The sequenced material came from PBMCs.

The CDR3 coding sequence is TGCGCCAGCAGTGGACGGGACAGGGCGGAAAAGACCCAGTACTTC. This sequence encodes CASSGRDRAEKTQYF. The gene calls are TRBV10-2 and TRBJ2-5; 9 nucleotides align to TRBD1. This CDR3 is built from 15 residues. J gave up 6 bases and V 4 bases, and 9 bases lay outside the gene matches. Germline V lookup: CDR1 WSHSY, CDR2 SAAADI.